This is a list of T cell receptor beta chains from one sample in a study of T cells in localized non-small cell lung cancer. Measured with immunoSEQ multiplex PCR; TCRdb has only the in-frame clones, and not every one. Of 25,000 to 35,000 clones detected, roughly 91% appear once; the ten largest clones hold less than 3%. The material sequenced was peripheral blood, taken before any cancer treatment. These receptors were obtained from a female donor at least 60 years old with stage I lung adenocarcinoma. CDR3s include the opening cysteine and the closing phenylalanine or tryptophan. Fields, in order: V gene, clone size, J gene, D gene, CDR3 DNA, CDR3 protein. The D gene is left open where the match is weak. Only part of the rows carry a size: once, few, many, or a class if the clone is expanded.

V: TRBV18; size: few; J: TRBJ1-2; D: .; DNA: TGTGCCAGCTCACAGGCGGCGGTGGATGGCTACACCTTC; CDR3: CASSQAAVDGYTF
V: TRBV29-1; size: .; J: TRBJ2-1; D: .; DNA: TGCAGCGTTGATGGCAGGGGAGGAAATGAGCAGTTCTTC; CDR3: CSVDGRGGNEQFF
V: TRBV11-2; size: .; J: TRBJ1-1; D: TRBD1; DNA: TGTGCCAGCAGCTTAGATGTGGGAGGGGGCAGGACTGAAGCTTTCTTT; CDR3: CASSLDVGGGRTEAFF
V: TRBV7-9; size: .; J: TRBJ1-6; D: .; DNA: TGTGCCAGCAGCTTAGAGTACAGTAGTTCACCCCTCCACTTT; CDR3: CASSLEYSSSPLHF
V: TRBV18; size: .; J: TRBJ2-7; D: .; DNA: TGTGCCAGCTCACCACTCGGACCAACCTACGAGCAGTACTTC; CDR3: CASSPLGPTYEQYF
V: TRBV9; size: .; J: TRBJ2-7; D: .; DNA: TGTGCCAGCAGCGTAGCGGGGAACCCTGGCGCCTACGAGCAGTACTTC; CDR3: CASSVAGNPGAYEQYF
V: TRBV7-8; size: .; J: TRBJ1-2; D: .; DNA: TGTGCCAGCAGCTTAGAGGGCAGAACGAACTATGGCTACACCTTC; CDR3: CASSLEGRTNYGYTF
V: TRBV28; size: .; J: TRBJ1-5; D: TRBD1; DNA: TGTGCCAGCAGTTTAATCGGGACAGGGTGGGTCCAGCCCCAGCATTTT; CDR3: CASSLIGTGWVQPQHF
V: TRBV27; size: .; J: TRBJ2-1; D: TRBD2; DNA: TGTGCCAGCAGTGAGCTAGCGGGAGGGTACAATGAGCAGTTCTTC; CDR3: CASSELAGGYNEQFF
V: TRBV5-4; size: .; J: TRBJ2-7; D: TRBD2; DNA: TGTGCCAGCAGCGGAATGGGACTAGATTACGAGCAGTACTTC; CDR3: CASSGMGLDYEQYF
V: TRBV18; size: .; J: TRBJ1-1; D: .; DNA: TGTGCCAGCTCTCCCCGCATGAACACTGAAGCTTTCTTT; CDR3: CASSPRMNTEAFF
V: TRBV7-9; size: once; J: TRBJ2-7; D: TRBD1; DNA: TGTGCCAGCAGCTTTCGGACAGGGGGGTCCTACGAGCAGTACTTC; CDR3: CASSFRTGGSYEQYF